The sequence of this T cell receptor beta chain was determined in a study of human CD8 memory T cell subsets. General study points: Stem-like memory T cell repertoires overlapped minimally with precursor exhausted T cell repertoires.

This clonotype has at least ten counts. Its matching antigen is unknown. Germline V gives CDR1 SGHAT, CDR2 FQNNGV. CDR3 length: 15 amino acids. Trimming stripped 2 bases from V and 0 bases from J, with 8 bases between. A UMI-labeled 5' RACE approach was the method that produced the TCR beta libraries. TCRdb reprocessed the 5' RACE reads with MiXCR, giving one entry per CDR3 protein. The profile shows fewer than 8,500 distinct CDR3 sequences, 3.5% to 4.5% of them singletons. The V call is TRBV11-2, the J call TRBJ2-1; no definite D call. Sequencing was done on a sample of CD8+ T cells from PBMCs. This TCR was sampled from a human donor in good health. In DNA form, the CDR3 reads TGTGCCAGCAGCTTACGCGGTTTCTCCTACAATGAGCAGTTCTTC. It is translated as CASSLRGFSYNEQFF.